These 30 T cell receptor beta chains share one sample of origin, sequenced in a study of blood T cell repertoires in COVID-19. The method was immunoSEQ multiplex PCR; TCRdb's version includes in-frame clones alone and lacks a portion of them. Altogether 150,000 or so clones are present, about 79% being singletons, with the ten largest covering 7.2%. The sequencing input was peripheral blood. These receptors came from a woman in her forties or fifties in a cohort sampled during active or convalescent COVID-19.

The rearrangement uses TRBV4-1 and TRBJ1-2; TRBD1 might be the D (6 bases). There are 16 residues in the CDR3. V lost 3 bases to trimming and J lost 2 bases, with 16 bases between them. Germline-derived CDR1 and CDR2 are MGHRA and YSYEKL. The CDR3 DNA is TGCGCCAGCAGCCACGACAGGACCTCGCACAACTATGGCTACACCTTC. Translated: CASSHDRTSHNYGYTF.

The chain's CDR3 is CASRGVSSGNTIYF. The CDR3 DNA is TGTGCCAGCAGGGGAGTATCCTCTGGAAACACCATATATTTT. The chain employs TRBV2 and TRBJ1-3; unclear D gene. Germline V gene lookup returns CDR1 SNHLY and CDR2 FYNNEI. The CDR3 has 14 amino acids. The V end lost 6 bases, the J end lost 0 bases, and 9 bases lay between the germline ends.

The chain carries TRBV5-1 and TRBJ1-2; D is perhaps TRBD1 (6 bases). The CDR3 has 13 residues. V lost 7 bases to trimming and J lost 4 bases, with 14 bases between them. Per the germline V gene, CDR1 is SGHRS and CDR2 is YFSETQ. CDR3 protein: CASSLGHPYGYTF. The CDR3 DNA reads as TGCGCCAGCTCCCTGGGACACCCCTATGGCTACACCTTC.

The chain joins TRBV29-1 to TRBJ2-7; the match to TRBD1 covers 9 bases. The CDR3 totals 14 residues. Germline V CDR1 and CDR2: SQVTM, ANQGSEA. V lost 2 bases, J lost 3 bases, and 5 bases stayed unmatched. The CDR3 protein is CSVELRDRDYEQYF. DNA for the CDR3: TGCAGCGTTGAACTCCGGGACAGGGACTACGAGCAGTACTTC.

This clone was recorded only once. The chain employs TRBV5-1 and TRBJ1-2; D might be TRBD1 (6 bases). Germline V gene sequence: CDR1 SGHRS, CDR2 YFSETQ. The V gene lost 0 bases and the J gene lost 6 bases, with 9 bases spanning the gap. The CDR3 runs to 13 residues. The CDR3 loop reads CASSLAAGDGYTF. The DNA of the CDR3 is TGCGCCAGCAGCTTGGCGGCAGGGGATGGCTACACCTTC.

V and J are TRBV6-2 or TRBV6-3 and TRBJ1-5; 10 bases line up with TRBD1. CDR1 and CDR2 (germline): MNHEY, SVGEGT. This CDR3 spans 15 amino acids. Trimming at V came to 5 bases and at J to 5 bases, leaving 6 bases not matched to a gene. The DNA for the CDR3 is TGTGCCAGCAGTCGTACGGGACAGGGGTATCAGCCCCAGCATTTT. Its protein product is CASSRTGQGYQPQHF.

This chain connects TRBV4-1 to TRBJ1-5; D not certain. The ends were cut back, 3 bases at V and 4 bases at J, with 16 bases in the middle. The CDR3 length is 16 residues. Germline CDR1 reads MGHRA; CDR2 reads YSYEKL. The CDR3 is CASSHAGRGRNQPQHF. Written as DNA, the CDR3 is TGCGCCAGCAGCCACGCCGGACGGGGTAGGAATCAGCCCCAGCATTTT.

V gene TRBV19 combines with J gene TRBJ1-5; 7 bases agree with TRBD1. V was clipped by 7 bases and J by 4 bases; unmatched bases: 7. Looked up from germline, CDR1 is LNHDA and CDR2 is SQIVND (reference sequence). The CDR3 totals 14 residues. CDR3 sequence: CASTPGQLNQPQHF. Written as DNA, the CDR3 is TGTGCCAGTACCCCGGGACAGCTAAATCAGCCCCAGCATTTT. Filled out from reference TRBV19 and TRBJ1-5, the complete variable domain reads DGGITQSPKYLFRKEGQNVTLSCEQNLNHDAMYWYRQDPGQGLRLIYYSQIVNDFQKGDIAEGYSVSREKKESFPLTVTSAQKNPTAFYLCASTPGQLNQPQHFGDGTRLSIL.

The genes are TRBV5-5 and TRBJ2-3, with D tentatively TRBD1 (6 bases). The V end lost 4 bases, the J end lost 2 bases, and 11 bases lay between the germline ends. CDR1 and CDR2 (germline): SGHKS, YYEKEE (reference sequence). The CDR3 length is 14 residues. CDR3 sequence: CASSGTGLTDTQYF. The CDR3 nucleotides read TGTGCCAGCAGCGGAACAGGGCTCACAGATACGCAGTATTTT. Filled out from reference TRBV5-5 and TRBJ2-3, the complete variable domain reads DAGVTQSPTHLIKTRGQQVTLRCSPISGHKSVSWYQQVLGQGPQFIFQYYEKEERGRGNFPDRFSARQFPNYSSELNVNALLLGDSALYLCASSGTGLTDTQYFGPGTRLTVL.

The chain recombines TRBV6-5 with TRBJ1-2, with TRBD1 matching over 11 bases. Germline V gene lookup returns CDR1 MNHEY and CDR2 SVGAGI. With V trimmed by 4 bases and J by 5 bases, 3 bases remained unmatched. This CDR3 is built from 14 residues. CDR3 DNA: TGTGCCAGCAGTTTGGGACAGGGGGAATATGGCTACACCTTC. It translates to CASSLGQGEYGYTF.

The chain has TRBV7-8 and TRBJ1-1; the D gene is possibly TRBD1 (6 bases). The CDR3 has 15 amino acids. The germline V gene encodes CDR1 SGHVS and CDR2 FQNEAQ. The V gene lost 3 bases and the J gene lost 0 bases, with 11 bases spanning the gap. The CDR3 bases are TGTGCCAGCAGCTTCCGACAGGACTTGAACACTGAAGCTTTCTTT. The encoded protein is CASSFRQDLNTEAFF.

This sequence joins TRBV11-2 and TRBJ1-2, with 7 bases fitting TRBD1. This CDR3 is 13 amino acids long. Per the germline V gene, CDR1 is SGHAT and CDR2 is FQNNGV. Losses at the gene ends were 1 base for V and 6 bases for J; bases not matched to a gene: 2. CDR3 sequence (DNA): TGTGCCAGCAGCTTAGGGCAGGGGGATGGCTACACCTTC. Amino acids: CASSLGQGDGYTF.

The chain recombines TRBV7-2 with TRBJ1-6, with 7 positions matching TRBD1. V was clipped by 2 bases and J by 7 bases; unmatched bases: 5. The CDR3 covers 15 residues. Germline CDR1 SGHTA, CDR2 FQGNSA. As DNA, the CDR3 is TGTGCCAGCAGCTTATTCGGGACAGAGAATTCACCCCTCCACTTT. Residues: CASSLFGTENSPLHF.

This clone was seen only once. V usage is TRBV28 and J usage is TRBJ2-2; 14 bases are a match to TRBD2. With 6 bases clipped from V and 4 bases from J, the junction kept 10 bases outside the gene matches. The CDR3 runs 18 residues. Germline lookup yields CDR1 MDHEN and CDR2 SYDVKM. The CDR3 DNA follows: TGTGCCAGCAGGCTACCCGGACTAGCGGGGGGAGGCACCGGGGAGCTGTTTTTT. It is translated as CASRLPGLAGGGTGELFF.

The chain's CDR3 is CASSRGQGTGELFF. CDR3 in DNA: TGTGCCAGCAGCCGCGGTCAGGGAACCGGGGAGCTGTTTTTT. The rearrangement links TRBV3-1 (or the pseudogene TRBV3-2) to TRBJ2-2, with D possibly matching TRBD1 (5 bases). This CDR3 region has 14 residues. Trimming took off 4 bases at V and 5 bases at J, with 11 bases between the two ends. CDR1 LGHDT and CDR2 YNNKEL come from the germline V gene (reference sequence).

The J gene is TRBJ1-1, the V gene TRBV19, with D unclear. Germline V lookup: CDR1 LNHDA, CDR2 SQIVND (reference sequence). CDR3 size: 14 residues. Deletions cut 8 bases from V and 1 base from J, with 14 bases between. The CDR3 nucleotides are TGTGCCAGTCGGGCGGGAACCTCGAACACTGAAGCTTTCTTT. Protein product: CASRAGTSNTEAFF.

This clone was observed a handful of times. The chain uses TRBV6-5 and TRBJ1-5; a weak D match, TRBD1 (5 bases). Trimming left V 6 bases short and J 0 bases short, with 12 bases between. Germline CDR1 MNHEY, CDR2 SVGAGI. CDR3 length equals 15 residues. The CDR3 region has the DNA TGTGCCAGCAGATTGTCGGGGGATAGCAATCAGCCCCAGCATTTT. Its protein is CASRLSGDSNQPQHF.

The chain combines TRBV7-2 with TRBJ2-6; unclear D gene. The CDR3 has 13 residues. V lost 7 bases and J lost 8, with 12 bases in between. Germline-derived CDR1 and CDR2 are SGHTA and FQGNSA. The CDR3 DNA sequence: TGTGCCAGCACCCCCTACCCCCCCAACGTCCTGACTTTC. As protein: CASTPYPPNVLTF.

The rearrangement joins TRBV5-1 to TRBJ1-3; TRBD1 might be the D (5 bases). This CDR3 has 14 residues. V lost 5 bases, J lost 2 bases, and 11 bases lay in between. CDR1 is SGHRS and CDR2 is YFSETQ in the germline V gene. For the CDR3, the DNA is TGCGCCAGCAGAGCAGGGAACACTGGAAACACCATATATTTT. Protein sequence: CASRAGNTGNTIYF.

The rearrangement uses TRBV19 and TRBJ1-5, with D maybe TRBD1 (6 bases). Germline-derived CDR1 and CDR2 are LNHDA and SQIVND (reference sequence). CDR3 length equals 18 residues. Trimming stripped 3 bases from V and 0 bases from J, with 18 bases between. The DNA for the CDR3 is TGTGCCAGTAGTATGGGAACAGGGTCGGATTCTAGCAATCAGCCCCAGCATTTT. This codes for CASSMGTGSDSSNQPQHF.

This sequence joins TRBV19 and TRBJ1-2; D remains ambiguous. CDR1 is LNHDA, CDR2 SQIVND, per germline (reference sequence). The V and J ends lost 5 bases and 2 bases respectively, with 12 bases between them. CDR3 length equals 14 residues. The CDR3 DNA is TGTGCCAGTAGTCCAGACAAGTTGAACTATGGCTACACCTTC. Amino acids: CASSPDKLNYGYTF.

The CDR3 DNA follows: TGTGCCAGCAGCTTAGAGGGTAGCGGGGGGAACAATGAGCAGTTCTTC. It encodes CASSLEGSGGNNEQFF. The chain joins TRBV7-8 to TRBJ2-1; TRBD2 agrees at 10 bases. The germline V gene has CDR1 SGHVS and CDR2 FQNEAQ. The CDR3 covers 16 residues. The J segment lost 5 bases and the V segment lost 1 base, leaving 5 bases of the junction unmatched.

This clone occurred once. The rearrangement uses TRBV27 and TRBJ1-2; a weak D match, TRBD1 (5 bases). The CDR3 loop spans 14 amino acids. The germline V gene has CDR1 MNHEY and CDR2 SMNVEV (reference sequence). Trimming took off 1 base at V and 9 bases at J, with 15 bases between the two ends. The CDR3 here is CASSLLEGTKSYTF. The CDR3 DNA is TGTGCCAGCAGTTTATTGGAGGGGACGAAAAGCTACACCTTC.

This chain connects TRBV12-3 or TRBV12-4 to TRBJ2-7; D perhaps matches TRBD2 (7 bases). CDR3 length: 13 residues. V gave up 5 bases and J gave up 7 bases, with 15 bases separating them. CDR3 sequence (DNA): TGTGCCAGCAGTAAAGGGGGGGGCCGGGAGCAGTACTTC. This sequence encodes CASSKGGGREQYF.

The chain has TRBV19 and TRBJ1-4; D might be TRBD1 (5 bases). V lost 8 bases to trimming and J lost 8 bases, with 15 bases between them. The CDR3 totals 13 residues. Germline CDR1 LNHDA, CDR2 SQIVND (reference sequence). CDR3 loop: CASRQGSQEKLFF. The CDR3 DNA is TGTGCCAGTCGGCAGGGTTCTCAAGAAAAACTGTTTTTT.

This chain uses TRBV6-5 with TRBJ2-7, with no clear D. CDR1 is MNHEY and CDR2 is SVGAGI in the germline V gene. V was cut by 2 bases and J by 7 bases, with 9 bases left in between. CDR3 length equals 12 residues. The CDR3: CASSYKGGEQYF. The CDR3 DNA is TGTGCCAGCAGTTACAAAGGCGGTGAGCAGTACTTC.

The chain links TRBV6-4 to TRBJ1-2, with D tentatively TRBD1 (6 bases). CDR1 is MRHNA and CDR2 is SNTAGT in the germline V gene. The CDR3 is made up of 13 amino acids. Deletions cut 3 bases from V and 4 bases from J, with 9 bases between. This chain's CDR3 is CASSEETGYGYTF. CDR3 sequence (DNA): TGTGCCAGCAGTGAAGAGACAGGCTATGGCTACACCTTC.

The CDR3 DNA is TGTGCCATCAGTGAGTCCGGACAGGCGTCCGCAGATACGCAGTATTTT. Its translation: CAISESGQASADTQYF. The rearrangement uses TRBV10-3 and TRBJ2-3; 7 bases match TRBD1. Trimming took 0 bases from V and 4 from J; bases not matched to a gene: 7. This CDR3 has 16 amino acids. CDR1 is ENHRY, CDR2 SYGVKD, per germline.

The genes are TRBV4-3 and TRBJ2-3; no reliable D call. This CDR3 spans 15 amino acids. Trimming removed 4 bases from V and 6 bases from J, with 17 bases in between. Germline CDR1 LGHNA, CDR2 YSLEER. CDR3 coding DNA: TGCGCCAGCAGCCCAGACCAATTAGAGTCGGATACGCAGTATTTT. Translated, it gives CASSPDQLESDTQYF.

The chain links TRBV7-8 to TRBJ2-7; 9 bases are a match to TRBD1. J was trimmed by 2 bases and V by 2 bases; bases with no gene match: 4. Germline values: CDR1 SGHVS, CDR2 FQNEAQ. This CDR3 has 15 amino acids. CDR3 loop: CASSLHRGPPYEQYF. As DNA, the CDR3 is TGTGCCAGCAGCTTACACAGGGGGCCTCCCTACGAGCAGTACTTC.